This record concerns one TCR beta chain sequence. This specimen belongs to a study of shared clonotypes between healthy human individuals. The method was immunoSEQ multiplex PCR; TCRdb's version includes in-frame clones alone and lacks a portion of them. This table holds roughly 2 million clones, 90% to 96% found once. This CDR3 has 13 amino acids. Trimming took 6 bases from V and 0 from J, leaving 8 bases between them. In germline, CDR1 is MNHEY, CDR2 SMNVEV (reference sequence). The J gene is TRBJ1-1, the V gene TRBV27; D uncertain. Sequencing was carried out using naive CD4+ T cells sorted from blood. Sample subset: CD45RA+ positively selected. This clonotype was sampled from a man younger than 35 in good health. The CDR3 bases are TGTGCCAGCAGCCCGTGGGTGAACACTGAAGCTTTCTTT. Its protein is CASSPWVNTEAFF.